This record concerns one T cell receptor (beta chain) sequence. TCRdb's copy holds only in-frame clones and misses some; the assay was immunoSEQ multiplex PCR. Altogether fewer than 200,000 clones are present, around 94% being singletons, with the ten largest covering about 1.4%. This record comes from a study of control samples from healthy donors and cancer patients. The CDR3 is made up of 15 amino acids. Trimming removed 1 base from V and 4 bases from J, with 11 bases in between. From germline, CDR1 is SGHNT and CDR2 YYREEE (reference sequence). Sequenced sample: blood. The sequence was collected from a man aged 25 to 45 in good health. V gene TRBV5-4 combines with J gene TRBJ2-2; D possibly matches TRBD1 or TRBD2 (5 bases each). The CDR3 sequence is CASSLKGAGTGELFF. CDR3 bases: TGTGCCAGCAGCTTGAAAGGGGCGGGCACCGGGGAGCTGTTTTTT.